The T cell receptor beta chain under discussion was sequenced for a study of OX40 agonist ivuxolimab in advanced cancers. Overall study context: Three partial responders included one hepatocellular carcinoma patient and two cutaneous melanoma patients.

The CDR3 contains 16 residues. Germline lookup yields CDR1 LGHNA and CDR2 YSLEER. The ends lost 4 bases at V and 10 bases at J; junction bases unmatched: 13. Clones were sequenced by immunoSEQ multiplex PCR, and TCRdb holds only the in-frame ones, with some missing. This table has around 40,000 clones, roughly 78% appearing once. Study-level findings and limits: Low normalized clonal expansion also occurred in some nonresponding patients. With doses of 0.1 to 3.0 mg/kg, CD4+ and CD8+ blood T cells had undergone clonal expansion by week 6.

As for this clone: Its antigen remains unknown.

The sequence came from an adult with an advanced solid tumor such as melanoma, head and neck, liver or kidney cancer. The specimen comprised CD4+ or CD8+ T cells sorted from blood, sampled in a trial of the OX40 agonist ivuxolimab. The V and J genes are TRBV4-3 and TRBJ2-1, with TRBD2 identical over 10 bases. CDR3 DNA: TGCGCCAGCAGCCGAAACTGGGCTAGCGGGAGTGGCGAGCAGTTCTTC. This gives the protein CASSRNWASGSGEQFF.